This entry lists 6 T cell receptor beta chains sequenced from one sample in a study of cytomegalovirus exposure and HLA in healthy donors. PCR amplification relied on 60 Vbeta primers (plus 13 Jbeta primers). Method: immunoSEQ multiplex PCR; TCRdb's copy keeps in-frame clones and lacks some. This sample has about 140,000 clones, with approximately 70% found just once. The sequenced sample was PBMCs. Receptors were obtained from a woman aged 60-75 years in good health and CMV-seronegative.

The rearrangement uses TRBV29-1 and TRBJ1-2; 9 nucleotides align to TRBD1. With 7 bases clipped from V and 7 bases from J, the junction kept 10 bases outside the gene matches. The CDR3 totals 13 residues. Germline lookup yields CDR1 SQVTM and CDR2 ANQGSEA. The CDR3 is CSAPGTGFFGYTF. The DNA of the CDR3 is TGCAGCGCCCCCGGGACAGGGTTTTTTGGCTACACCTTC.

This clone was counted between two and nine times. This chain connects TRBV7-2 to TRBJ1-2; tentatively, D is TRBD1 (5 bases). Trimming removed 7 bases at V and 6 bases at J, with 21 bases between. Germline V lookup: CDR1 SGHTA, CDR2 FQGNSA. The CDR3 has 15 amino acids. Here the CDR3 DNA reads TGTGCCAGCACCGTCCGGGGGATGAGAACCAATGGCTACACCTTC. Protein product: CASTVRGMRTNGYTF.

This chain joins TRBV5-4 and TRBJ2-7, with 8 bases identical to TRBD2. The junction had 6 bases not matched to a gene; V was cut back by 0 bases and J by 1 base. The CDR3 sequence is 16 residues long. Germline CDR1 and CDR2: SGHNT and YYREEE (reference sequence). CDR3 bases: TGTGCCAGCAGCTTGGGTCTAGCGGGTTATTCCTACGAGCAGTACTTC. Translation gives CASSLGLAGYSYEQYF. The whole variable domain, remainder taken from reference TRBV5-4 and TRBJ2-7, is ETGVTQSPTHLIKTRGQQVTLRCSSQSGHNTVSWYQQALGQGPQFIFQYYREEENGRGNFPPRFSGLQFPNYSSELNVNALELDDSALYLCASSLGLAGYSYEQYFGPGTRLTVT.

The chain has TRBV5-4 and TRBJ2-3, with 13 bases identical to TRBD2. CDR1 is SGHNT and CDR2 is YYREEE in the germline V gene (reference sequence). The CDR3 contains 17 residues. With V trimmed by 0 bases and J by 4 bases, 5 bases remained unmatched. The CDR3 is CASSLDRLAGGPDTQYF. The CDR3 region has the DNA TGTGCCAGCAGCTTGGATCGACTAGCGGGGGGCCCAGATACGCAGTATTTT.

The V and J genes are TRBV5-4 and TRBJ2-3, with D possibly matching TRBD2 (6 bases). In germline, CDR1 is SGHNT, CDR2 YYREEE (reference sequence). The CDR3 spans 13 residues. Trimming shortened V by 9 bases and J by 0 bases, and 11 bases separated the two germline ends. CDR3 nucleotide sequence: TGTGCCACCGGGAGTTCTAGCACAGATACGCAGTATTTT. The encoded protein is CATGSSSTDTQYF.

This chain links TRBV5-1 with TRBJ2-3; a possible D gene is TRBD2 (6 bases). The ends were cut back, 0 bases at V and 2 bases at J, with 13 bases in the middle. Germline-derived CDR1 and CDR2 are SGHRS and YFSETQ. CDR3 length: 16 amino acids. The CDR3 bases are TGCGCCAGCAGCTTGGCCGGACTAATATACACAGATACGCAGTATTTT. It yields the protein CASSLAGLIYTDTQYF.